The 11 T cell receptor beta chains below were found in one sample sequenced in a study of CD8 T cells in Susac syndrome (dated 2019 in TCRdb). The method behind the library was the immunoSEQ multiplex PCR assay. RNA was extracted using the RNeasy kit, and about 0.5 to 1 microgram was reverse transcribed with random hexamers. TCRdb trimmed public reads at Q25 via fastp, called clones via MiXCR and kept in-frame beta chains. Identical CDR3 protein sequences are pooled into one entry, listed with their most common genes and DNA. A total of roughly 160,000 distinct CDR3 sequences appear in this sample, over 85% of them only once. Roughly 0.14% of the sample comes from the top ten. Sequenced: CD4+ T cells from PBMCs. The receptor set was obtained from a human donor in good health.

J is TRBJ2-7 and V is TRBV5-6, with D maybe TRBD1 (5 bases). This CDR3 is 13 amino acids long. Looked up from germline, CDR1 is SGHDT and CDR2 is YYEEEE. Trimming pared 1 base from V and 3 bases from J, leaving 8 bases between. Here the CDR3 DNA reads TGTGCCAGCAGCTTGAGGGGCCTCTACGAGCAGTACTTC. It yields the protein CASSLRGLYEQYF. Combining the CDR3 with reference TRBV5-6 and TRBJ2-7 gives the whole variable domain DAGVTQSPTHLIKTRGQQVTLRCSPKSGHDTVSWYQQALGQGPQFIFQYYEEEERQRGNFPDRFSGHQFPNYSSELNVNALLLGDSALYLCASSLRGLYEQYFGPGTRLTVT.

The CDR3 bases are TGCAGCGCCCAGGCCTCTGGCTACACCTTC. Protein: CSAQASGYTF. V gene TRBV29-1 combines with J gene TRBJ1-2; D unclear. Germline V lookup: CDR1 SQVTM, CDR2 ANQGSEA. V was pared by 7 bases and J by 7 bases, with 10 bases between. This CDR3 spans 10 amino acids. The whole variable domain, remainder taken from reference TRBV29-1 and TRBJ1-2, is SAVISQKPSRDICQRGTSLTIQCQVDSQVTMMFWYRQQPGQSLTLIATANQGSEATYESGFVIDKFPISRPNLTFSTLTVSNMSPEDSSIYLCSAQASGYTFGSGTRLTVV.

The chain joins TRBV27 to TRBJ1-5, with 8 nucleotides matching TRBD1. The germline CDR1 and CDR2 sequences are MNHEY and SMNVEV (reference sequence). J gave up 1 base and V 6 bases, and 5 bases lay outside the gene matches. This CDR3 is built from 15 residues. CDR3 sequence: CASRATGVSNQPQHF. The CDR3 DNA reads TGTGCCAGCAGAGCGACAGGGGTGAGCAATCAGCCCCAGCATTTT.

The rearrangement joins TRBV25-1 to TRBJ2-5, with 7 bases aligning to TRBD1. There are 14 residues in the CDR3. V lost 2 bases and J lost 5; bases outside the gene matches: 5. Per the germline V gene, CDR1 is MGHDK and CDR2 is SYGVNS. The CDR3: CASSETQGQETQYF. In DNA form, the CDR3 reads TGTGCCAGCAGTGAAACACAGGGGCAGGAGACCCAGTACTTC.

The rearrangement uses TRBV23-1 and TRBJ2-5; no firm D call. TRBV23-1 is placed among ORFs of uncertain function. This CDR3 has 16 residues. The V end lost 2 bases, the J end lost 2 bases, and 15 bases lay between the germline ends. The CDR3 coding sequence is TGCGCCAGCAGTCAACCCCTTTCGCAGGCACAAGAGACCCAGTACTTC. This sequence encodes CASSQPLSQAQETQYF.

The rearrangement links TRBV7-8 to TRBJ1-2; 7 nucleotides line up with TRBD1. J lost 6 bases, V lost 5 bases, and 12 bases had no gene match. This CDR3 has 15 residues. From germline, CDR1 is SGHVS and CDR2 FQNEAQ. Here the CDR3 reads CASSLITGVGNGYTF. The CDR3 DNA reads as TGTGCCAGCAGCCTCATAACAGGGGTTGGGAATGGCTACACCTTC.

The V call is TRBV4-3, the J call TRBJ2-3; D possibly corresponds to TRBD2 (6 bases). Trimming pared 0 bases from V and 2 bases from J, leaving 12 bases between. The CDR3 sequence is 16 residues long. Germline CDR1 reads LGHNA; CDR2 reads YSLEER. The CDR3 sequence is CASSQDQAGDTDTQYF. CDR3 coding DNA: TGCGCCAGCAGCCAAGACCAAGCGGGCGACACAGATACGCAGTATTTT.

This chain connects TRBV29-1 to TRBJ2-4; D call uncertain. V was clipped by 4 bases and J by 6 bases, with 7 bases between them. CDR3 size: 11 residues. CDR1 is SQVTM, CDR2 ANQGSEA, per germline. CDR3 amino acids: CSVGSLNIQYF. The CDR3 DNA is TGCAGCGTTGGGAGCCTAAACATTCAGTACTTC.

The V and J genes are TRBV9 and TRBJ2-1, with 8 bases aligning to TRBD2. The junction had 7 bases not matched to a gene; V was cut back by 4 bases and J by 4 bases. This CDR3 is 15 amino acids long. Germline V lookup: CDR1 SGDLS, CDR2 YYNGEE. The DNA for the CDR3 is TGTGCCAGCAGCAGGAGCGGGGGCTATTACAATGAGCAGTTCTTC. This encodes CASSRSGGYYNEQFF.

This clonotype was seen only once. The chain joins TRBV3-1 to TRBJ2-7; maybe TRBD1 (6 bases). Trimming left V 1 base short and J 7 bases short, with 14 bases between. This CDR3 has 14 residues. The germline V gene has CDR1 LGHDT and CDR2 YNNKEL (reference sequence). In DNA, the CDR3 is TGTGCCAGCAGCCAAGCGGACAGTGGACGGGAGCAGTACTTC. This translates into CASSQADSGREQYF.

The rearrangement uses TRBV11-1 and TRBJ2-1; TRBD1 or TRBD2 may be the D gene (5 bases each). Germline CDR1 and CDR2: SGHAT and FQDESV (reference sequence). V gave up 4 bases and J gave up 9 bases, with 10 bases separating them. The CDR3 consists of 12 residues. In nucleotides, the CDR3 is TGTGCCAGCAGCTCCGGGACGATTGAGCAGTTCTTC. Encoded protein: CASSSGTIEQFF.